Each of the 28 T cell receptor beta chains below was sequenced from the same sample in a study of blood T cells in healthy people across ages (dated by TCRdb to between 2015 and 2017). Library generation was performed with 5' RACE. The instrument was an Illumina HiSeq 2500. A second roughly 6 to 12 cycle PCR used a sample-barcoded 5' primer and a J-beta primer mix. Using fastp trimming at Q25 and MiXCR clonotype assembly, TCRdb reanalyzed the public sequencing data and kept in-frame beta chains. Rows are unified per CDR3 protein, each entry keeping the most common DNA and genes. Within this sample are about 2 million distinct CDR3 sequences, with less than 50% of them counted one time only. The ten most abundant clones make up less than 2.5% of the sample. Sequencing was done on a sample of blood. All receptors come from a woman aged 40 to 50 in good health.

The chain joins TRBV6-5 to TRBJ1-6, with TRBD1 as a possible D gene (6 bases). Per the germline V gene, CDR1 is MNHEY and CDR2 is SVGAGI. The V gene lost 2 bases and the J gene lost 5 bases, with 13 bases spanning the gap. This CDR3 is built from 16 residues. Written as DNA, the CDR3 is TGTGCCAGCAGTTACGATCCAGGGGCTGATAATTCACCCCTCCACTTT. Amino acids: CASSYDPGADNSPLHF.

The chain joins TRBV7-3 to TRBJ2-1, with D possibly TRBD2 on 6 matching bases. This CDR3 is built from 16 residues. V was cut by 2 bases and J by 7 bases, with 18 bases left in between. The V gene's germline CDR1 is SGHTA and CDR2 FQGTGA. The CDR3 loop reads CASSLRIGSGRNEQFF. The CDR3 bases are TGTGCCAGCAGCTTACGTATAGGCTCAGGGAGGAATGAGCAGTTCTTC.

The chain is built from TRBV7-9 and TRBJ2-1; D uncertain. Trimming pared 1 base from V and 9 bases from J, leaving 10 bases between. Germline V gene sequence: CDR1 SEHNR, CDR2 FQNEAQ (reference sequence). This CDR3 is built from 13 residues. CDR3 region: CASSLVPGREQFF. The CDR3 nucleotides are TGTGCCAGCAGCTTAGTTCCCGGGCGTGAGCAGTTCTTC.

A remark on this clonotype: Compared with germline, one end of the junction differs, possibly owing to a read error. The gene calls are TRBV6-4 and TRBJ2-1, with 9 bases aligning to TRBD2. This CDR3 spans 15 amino acids. Germline lookup yields CDR1 MRHNA and CDR2 SNTAGT. The CDR3 DNA is TGTGCCGGCAGAATAGCGGGGGCTATCTACAATGAGCAGTTCTTC. This codes for CAGRIAGAIYNEQFF.

The rearrangement joins TRBV6-5 to TRBJ2-5; 13 bases fit TRBD2. CDR1 and CDR2 from the germline V gene are MNHEY and SVGAGI. The CDR3 is 15 residues long. V dropped 4 bases and J dropped 11; count of bases not matched to a gene: 10. CDR3 sequence: CASSLLAGGTNEQYF. The CDR3 DNA sequence: TGTGCCAGCAGTTTACTAGCGGGGGGGACGAATGAGCAGTACTTC.

The J gene is TRBJ1-2, the V gene TRBV18; 7 bases line up with TRBD1. J was trimmed by 7 bases and V by 4 bases; bases with no gene match: 9. Germline-derived CDR1 and CDR2 are KGHSH and LQKENI. There are 14 residues in the CDR3. The CDR3 protein is CASSRDSLSGGYTF. The CDR3 bases are TGTGCCAGCTCACGGGACAGTCTCTCGGGTGGCTACACCTTC. The full variable domain, rest sourced from reference TRBV18 and TRBJ1-2, is NAGVMQNPRHLVRRRGQEARLRCSPMKGHSHVYWYRQLPEEGLKFMVYLQKENIIDESGMPKERFSAEFPKEGPSILRIQQVVRGDSAAYFCASSRDSLSGGYTFGSGTRLTVV.

There are a few counts of this clonotype. The chain links TRBV5-6 to TRBJ1-2; no reliable D call. Germline CDR1 SGHDT, CDR2 YYEEEE. The CDR3 loop spans 15 amino acids. The V gene lost 0 bases and the J gene lost 2 bases, with 11 bases spanning the gap. As DNA, the CDR3 is TGTGCCAGCAGCTTGGGACAACCTTCGAACTATGGCTACACCTTC. Translated, it gives CASSLGQPSNYGYTF.

As for this clonotype: The junction departs from the called germline gene at one end, perhaps through a read error. In nucleotides, the CDR3 is TGTGCCGGCAGCAGGACTAGCGGGCCATCTGGGGCCAACGTCCTGACTTTC. This sequence encodes CAGSRTSGPSGANVLTF. The gene calls are TRBV4-2 and TRBJ2-6; 11 bases align to TRBD2. CDR1 is LGHNA and CDR2 is YNFKEQ in the germline V gene. The length of the CDR3 is 17 residues.

This clonotype occurred many times. The chain combines TRBV7-8 with TRBJ2-7; D is unclear. The ends were cut back, 5 bases at V and 5 bases at J, with 19 bases in the middle. The CDR3 spans 15 residues. Germline assignment: CDR1 SGHVS and CDR2 FQNEAQ. The CDR3: CASSPGNPLYHEQYF. In DNA, the CDR3 is TGTGCCAGCAGCCCCGGCAACCCCCTTTATCACGAGCAGTACTTC.

This clonotype was found a few times. CDR3 coding DNA: TGTGCCAGCAGGAGGGGACAGACTACTAGCACAGATACGCAGTATTTT. Translated, it gives CASRRGQTTSTDTQYF. The rearrangement uses TRBV6-5 and TRBJ2-3; 7 bases line up with TRBD1. This CDR3 is built from 16 residues. The ends lost 6 bases at V and 0 bases at J; junction bases unmatched: 9. Germline loops: CDR1 MNHEY, CDR2 SVGAGI.

The chain couples TRBV4-2 to TRBJ2-5; the D is unclear. The germline gives CDR1 LGHNA, CDR2 YNFKEQ. This CDR3 contains 15 residues. The V end was cut by 0 bases, the J end by 13 bases, with 21 bases between. The CDR3 loop is CASSQDPLLTSHWYF. The CDR3 DNA is TGTGCCAGCAGCCAAGATCCTCTACTCACGTCCCACTGGTACTTC.

This clonotype was counted a few times. This chain connects TRBV25-1 to TRBJ2-5; D unresolved. V lost 3 bases to trimming and J lost 5 bases, with 13 bases between them. Germline V gene data show CDR1 as MGHDK and CDR2 as SYGVNS. This CDR3 contains 14 residues. The CDR3 loop is CASSDLESGETQYF. The CDR3 DNA follows: TGTGCCAGCAGTGACCTCGAATCTGGGGAGACCCAGTACTTC.

CDR3 sequence: CASSLGWSGNEQFF. The CDR3 nucleotides are TGTGCCAGCAGCTTAGGTTGGTCAGGGAATGAGCAGTTCTTC. The genes are TRBV11-3 and TRBJ2-1, with D maybe TRBD1 (5 bases). CDR3 size: 14 residues. CDR1 is SGHNT and CDR2 is YENEEA in the germline V gene. The V end was cut by 1 base, the J end by 7 bases, with 11 bases between.

The chain links TRBV6-1 to TRBJ1-5, with 7 nucleotides matching TRBD1. The CDR3 is 16 amino acids. Unmatched junction bases numbered 10, after V lost 6 bases and J lost 2 bases. Germline CDR1 reads MNHNS; CDR2 reads SASEGT. The CDR3 nucleotides are TGTGCCAGCAGAGAAATCAGACAGGGCGGCAATCAGCCCCAGCATTTT. Translation: CASREIRQGGNQPQHF.

This clonotype was seen only a few times. The chain joins TRBV24-1 to TRBJ2-7, with D unclear. V was clipped by 0 bases and J by 3 bases, with 5 bases between them. The germline CDR1 and CDR2 sequences are KGHDR and SFDVKD. This CDR3 is built from 13 residues. CDR3 sequence reads: CATSDLDGYEQYF. The CDR3 region has the DNA TGTGCCACCAGTGATTTGGACGGCTACGAGCAGTACTTC.

The J gene is TRBJ1-2, the V gene TRBV29-1; 7 positions agree with TRBD1. V was pared by 7 bases and J by 6 bases, with 17 bases of the junction left unmatched. The length of the CDR3 is 15 residues. In germline, CDR1 is SQVTM, CDR2 ANQGSEA. CDR3 bases: TGCAGCGCCCAAGTCCCCCCTGACAGGGTCGATGGCTACACCTTC. Translated, it gives CSAQVPPDRVDGYTF.

V gene TRBV12-3 or TRBV12-4 combines with J gene TRBJ1-5; the match to TRBD1 covers 8 bases. V shed 1 base and J 6 bases; nucleotides not matched to a gene: 5. This CDR3 spans 15 amino acids. The CDR3 DNA reads as TGTGCCAGCAGTTTAGGGACAGGGTTGATTCAGCCCCAGCATTTT. This codes for CASSLGTGLIQPQHF.

The chain couples TRBV2 to TRBJ2-5; 13 bases align to TRBD2. This CDR3 has 15 residues. J lost 1 base, V lost 7 bases, and 3 bases had no gene match. Per germline, CDR1 SNHLY and CDR2 FYNNEI. This CDR3 reads CASTGTSGVQETQYF. The CDR3 DNA sequence: TGTGCCAGCACTGGGACTAGCGGGGTCCAAGAGACCCAGTACTTC.

This rearrangement joins TRBV7-9 to TRBJ2-5; 8 nucleotides line up with TRBD1. Germline V lookup: CDR1 SEHNR, CDR2 FQNEAQ (reference sequence). J gave up 5 bases and V 4 bases, and 9 bases lay outside the gene matches. The CDR3 loop spans 15 amino acids. The CDR3: CASSSGQGFTETQYF. The CDR3 DNA sequence: TGTGCCAGCAGCTCTGGACAGGGTTTTACGGAGACCCAGTACTTC.

The chain links TRBV28 to TRBJ2-7; D is perhaps TRBD1 (5 bases). The CDR3 totals 14 residues. V was trimmed by 5 bases and J by 3 bases, leaving 14 bases between them. CDR1 MDHEN and CDR2 SYDVKM come from the germline V gene. CDR3 DNA: TGTGCCAGCAGTCTGGACATGGGATACTACGAGCAGTACTTC. Translating gives CASSLDMGYYEQYF.

This clonotype showed up just a few times. The chain couples TRBV4-2 to TRBJ2-5; D may match TRBD1 or TRBD2 (6 bases each). Germline lookup yields CDR1 LGHNA and CDR2 YNFKEQ. The CDR3 has 14 residues. V was clipped by 5 bases and J by 5 bases, with 15 bases between them. In DNA, the CDR3 is TGTGCCAGCAGCAGACCGGGGGCCGGGGAGACCCAGTACTTC. This codes for CASSRPGAGETQYF.

This chain joins TRBV10-3 and TRBJ2-5; no reliable D call. V lost 5 bases and J lost 2, with 12 bases in between. Germline loops: CDR1 ENHRY, CDR2 SYGVKD. The CDR3 spans 14 residues. The CDR3 DNA is TGTGCCATCAGTCCCACGGCAGGACAAGAGACCCAGTACTTC. Translated: CAISPTAGQETQYF.

The chain is built from TRBV27 and TRBJ2-3; 7 bases align to TRBD1. V lost 6 bases and J lost 0; bases outside the gene matches: 9. The CDR3 sequence is 16 residues long. The germline CDR1 and CDR2 sequences are MNHEY and SMNVEV (reference sequence). The CDR3 nucleotides read TGTGCCAGCAGCCACTACGGGACAGCTAGCACAGATACGCAGTATTTT. Translation gives CASSHYGTASTDTQYF.

The gene calls are TRBV20-1 and TRBJ1-1; TRBD1 agrees at 8 bases. V dropped 5 bases and J dropped 1; count of bases not matched to a gene: 9. The CDR3 runs 15 residues. CDR1 is DFQATT and CDR2 is SNEGSKA in the germline V gene (reference sequence). CDR3 loop: CSASRTGRSNTEAFF. CDR3 DNA: TGCAGTGCTTCAAGGACAGGGAGGTCGAACACTGAAGCTTTCTTT.

A few counts support this clonotype. This sequence joins TRBV20-1 and TRBJ2-5; D not certain. From germline, CDR1 is DFQATT and CDR2 SNEGSKA (reference sequence). CDR3 length: 13 residues. V was cut by 3 bases and J by 2 bases, with 10 bases left in between. DNA of the CDR3: TGCAGTGCTAGGTGGCTGGTTCAAGAGACCCAGTACTTC. Protein: CSARWLVQETQYF.

This chain connects TRBV15 to TRBJ1-5; D is possibly TRBD1 (6 bases). The CDR3 loop spans 17 amino acids. Trimming took off 3 bases at V and 0 bases at J, with 15 bases between the two ends. Germline loops: CDR1 LNHNV, CDR2 YYDKDF (reference sequence). The CDR3 spells CATSSRQDLYSNQPQHF. CDR3 DNA sequence: TGTGCCACCAGCAGCCGACAGGACCTCTATAGCAATCAGCCCCAGCATTTT.

CDR3 sequence: CASSYSARVHIGEQYF. The CDR3 region has the DNA TGTGCCAGCAGTTACTCGGCGCGGGTCCATATTGGCGAGCAGTACTTC. The rearrangement joins TRBV6-2 or TRBV6-3 to TRBJ2-7, with TRBD2 as a possible D gene (5 bases). CDR1 and CDR2 (germline): MNHEY, SVGEGT. Trimming pared 0 bases from V and 6 bases from J, leaving 18 bases between. The CDR3 totals 16 residues.

The J gene is TRBJ1-2, the V gene TRBV28, with 9 bases that match TRBD1. Germline V gives CDR1 MDHEN, CDR2 SYDVKM. The CDR3 is made up of 14 amino acids. The J segment lost 5 bases and the V segment lost 6 bases, leaving 7 bases of the junction unmatched. The CDR3 nucleotides read TGTGCCAGCAGCCTAACAGGGGGCGTATATGGCTACACCTTC. This codes for CASSLTGGVYGYTF.